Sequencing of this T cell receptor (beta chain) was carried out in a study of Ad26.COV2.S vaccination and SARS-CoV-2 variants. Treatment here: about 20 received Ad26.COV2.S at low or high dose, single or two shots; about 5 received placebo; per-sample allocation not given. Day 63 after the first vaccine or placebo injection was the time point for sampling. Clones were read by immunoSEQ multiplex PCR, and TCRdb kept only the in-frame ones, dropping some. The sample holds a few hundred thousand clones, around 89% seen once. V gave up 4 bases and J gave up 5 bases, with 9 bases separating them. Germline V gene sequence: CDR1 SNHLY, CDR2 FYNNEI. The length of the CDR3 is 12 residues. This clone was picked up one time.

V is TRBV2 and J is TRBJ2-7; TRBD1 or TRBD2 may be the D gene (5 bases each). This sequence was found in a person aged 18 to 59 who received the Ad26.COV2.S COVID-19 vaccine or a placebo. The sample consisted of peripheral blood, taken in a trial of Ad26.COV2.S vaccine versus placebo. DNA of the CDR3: TGTGCCAGCAGTGGGCAGGGACACGAGCAGTACTTC. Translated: CASSGQGHEQYF.